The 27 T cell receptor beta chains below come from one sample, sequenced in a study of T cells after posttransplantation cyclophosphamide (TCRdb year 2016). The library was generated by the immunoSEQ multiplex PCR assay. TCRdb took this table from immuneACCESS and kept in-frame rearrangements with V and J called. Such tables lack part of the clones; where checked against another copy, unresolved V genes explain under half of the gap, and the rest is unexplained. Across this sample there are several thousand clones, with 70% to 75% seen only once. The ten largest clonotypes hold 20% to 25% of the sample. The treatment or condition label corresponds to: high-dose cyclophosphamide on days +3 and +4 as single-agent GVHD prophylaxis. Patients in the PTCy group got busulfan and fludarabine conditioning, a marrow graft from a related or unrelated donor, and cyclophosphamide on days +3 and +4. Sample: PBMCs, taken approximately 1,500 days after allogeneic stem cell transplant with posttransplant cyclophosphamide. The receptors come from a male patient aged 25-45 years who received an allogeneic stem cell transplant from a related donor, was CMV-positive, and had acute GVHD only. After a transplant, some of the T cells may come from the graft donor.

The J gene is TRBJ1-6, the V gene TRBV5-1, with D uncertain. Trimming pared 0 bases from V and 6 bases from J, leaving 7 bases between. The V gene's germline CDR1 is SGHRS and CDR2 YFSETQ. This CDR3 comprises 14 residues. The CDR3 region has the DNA TGCGCCAGCAGCTTGGACGGGATTAATTCACCCCTCCACTTT. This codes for CASSLDGINSPLHF.

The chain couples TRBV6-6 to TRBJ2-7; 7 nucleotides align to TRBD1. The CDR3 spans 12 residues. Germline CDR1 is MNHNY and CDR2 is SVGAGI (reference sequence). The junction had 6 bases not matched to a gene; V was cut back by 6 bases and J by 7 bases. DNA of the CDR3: TGTGCCAGCAGCCGACAGGGTTGGGAGCAGTACTTC. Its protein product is CASSRQGWEQYF.

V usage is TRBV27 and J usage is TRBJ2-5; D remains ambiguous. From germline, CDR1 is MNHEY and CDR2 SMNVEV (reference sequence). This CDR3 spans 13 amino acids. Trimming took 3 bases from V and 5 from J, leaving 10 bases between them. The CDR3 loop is CASSFAVSETQYF. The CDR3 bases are TGTGCCAGCAGTTTTGCAGTTTCGGAGACCCAGTACTTC.

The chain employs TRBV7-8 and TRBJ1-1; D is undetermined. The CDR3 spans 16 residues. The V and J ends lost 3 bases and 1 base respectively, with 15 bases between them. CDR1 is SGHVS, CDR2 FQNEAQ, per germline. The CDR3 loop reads CASSLSGAGRNTEAFF. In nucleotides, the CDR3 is TGTGCCAGCAGCTTGTCGGGAGCGGGCCGGAACACTGAAGCTTTCTTT.

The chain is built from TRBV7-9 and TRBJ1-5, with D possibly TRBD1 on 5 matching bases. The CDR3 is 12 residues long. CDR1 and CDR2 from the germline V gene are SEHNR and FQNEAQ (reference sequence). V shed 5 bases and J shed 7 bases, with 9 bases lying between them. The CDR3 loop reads CASSDGGQPQHF. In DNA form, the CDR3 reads TGTGCCAGCAGCGACGGGGGGCAGCCCCAGCATTTT.

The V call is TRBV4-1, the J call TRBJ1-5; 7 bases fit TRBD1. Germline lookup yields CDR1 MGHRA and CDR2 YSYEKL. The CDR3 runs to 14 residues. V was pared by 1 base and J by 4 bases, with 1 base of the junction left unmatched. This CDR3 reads CASSQARGNQPQHF. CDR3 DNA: TGCGCCAGCAGCCAAGCCAGGGGGAATCAGCCCCAGCATTTT.

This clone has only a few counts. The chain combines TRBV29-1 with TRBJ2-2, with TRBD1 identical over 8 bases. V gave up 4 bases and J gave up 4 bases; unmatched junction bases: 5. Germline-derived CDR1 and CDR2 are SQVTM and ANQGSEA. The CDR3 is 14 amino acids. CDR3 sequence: CSVAQGAGTGELFF. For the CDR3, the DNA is TGCAGCGTTGCCCAGGGGGCGGGCACCGGGGAGCTGTTTTTT.

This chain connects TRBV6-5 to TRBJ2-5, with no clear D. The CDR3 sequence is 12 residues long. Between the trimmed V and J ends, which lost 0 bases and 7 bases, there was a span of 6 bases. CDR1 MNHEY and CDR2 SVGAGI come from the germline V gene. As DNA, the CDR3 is TGTGCCAGCAGTTACTCCTCAGGGACCCAGTACTTC. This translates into CASSYSSGTQYF.

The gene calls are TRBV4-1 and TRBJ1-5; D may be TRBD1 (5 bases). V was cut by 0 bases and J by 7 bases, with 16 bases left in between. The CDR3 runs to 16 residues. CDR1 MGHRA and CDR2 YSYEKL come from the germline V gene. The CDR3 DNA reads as TGCGCCAGCAGCCAAGATTACGGGGGAGGCAGCCAGCCCCAGCATTTT. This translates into CASSQDYGGGSQPQHF.

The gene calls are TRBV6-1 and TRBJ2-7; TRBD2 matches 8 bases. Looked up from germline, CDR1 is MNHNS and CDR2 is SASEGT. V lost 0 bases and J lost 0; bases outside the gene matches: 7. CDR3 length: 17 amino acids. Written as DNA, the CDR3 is TGTGCCAGCAGTGAAGCTTTTTTGCGGGGGGACTCCTACGAGCAGTACTTC. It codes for CASSEAFLRGDSYEQYF.

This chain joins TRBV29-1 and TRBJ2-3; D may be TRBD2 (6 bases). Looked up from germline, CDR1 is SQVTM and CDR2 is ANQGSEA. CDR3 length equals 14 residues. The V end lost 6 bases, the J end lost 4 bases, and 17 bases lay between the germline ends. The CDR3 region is CSVGRGMLADTQYF. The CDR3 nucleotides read TGCAGCGTGGGGCGGGGTATGTTGGCAGATACGCAGTATTTT.

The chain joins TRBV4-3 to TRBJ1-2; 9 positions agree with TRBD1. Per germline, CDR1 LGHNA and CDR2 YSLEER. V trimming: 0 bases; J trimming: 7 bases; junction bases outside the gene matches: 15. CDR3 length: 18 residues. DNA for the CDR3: TGCGCCAGCAGCCAAGACACACGATGGGACAGGGAGGTGTTTGGCTACACCTTC. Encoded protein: CASSQDTRWDREVFGYTF.

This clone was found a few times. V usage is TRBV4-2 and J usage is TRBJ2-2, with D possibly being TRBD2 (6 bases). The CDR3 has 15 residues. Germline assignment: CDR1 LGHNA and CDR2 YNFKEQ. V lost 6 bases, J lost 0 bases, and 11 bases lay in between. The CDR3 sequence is CASSSRGSNTGELFF. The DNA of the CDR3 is TGTGCCAGCAGTTCTCGGGGGTCGAACACCGGGGAGCTGTTTTTT.

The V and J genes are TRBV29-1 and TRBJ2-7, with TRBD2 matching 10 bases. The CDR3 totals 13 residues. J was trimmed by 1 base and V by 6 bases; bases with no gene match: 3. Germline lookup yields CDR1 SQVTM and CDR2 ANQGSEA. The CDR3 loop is CSVATSGSYEQYF. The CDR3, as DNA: TGCAGCGTGGCGACTAGCGGGTCCTACGAGCAGTACTTC.

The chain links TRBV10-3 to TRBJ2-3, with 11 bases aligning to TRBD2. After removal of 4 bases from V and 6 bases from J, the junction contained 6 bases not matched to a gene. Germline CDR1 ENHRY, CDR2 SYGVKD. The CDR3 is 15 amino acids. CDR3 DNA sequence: TGTGCCATCAGTGGGGGTAGCGGGGGGGCCGATACGCAGTATTTT. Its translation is CAISGGSGGADTQYF.

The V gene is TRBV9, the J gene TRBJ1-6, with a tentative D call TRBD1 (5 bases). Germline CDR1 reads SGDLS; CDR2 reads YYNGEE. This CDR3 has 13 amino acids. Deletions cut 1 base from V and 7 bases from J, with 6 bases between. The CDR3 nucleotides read TGTGCCAGCAGCGTACAGGGAAATTCACCCCTCCACTTT. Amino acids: CASSVQGNSPLHF.

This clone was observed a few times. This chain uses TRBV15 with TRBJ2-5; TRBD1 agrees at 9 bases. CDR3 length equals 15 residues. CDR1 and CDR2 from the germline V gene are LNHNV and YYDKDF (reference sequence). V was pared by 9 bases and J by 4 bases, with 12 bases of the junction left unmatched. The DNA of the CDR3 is TGTGCCACTGGGGAACAGGGGGCGCCGGGAGAGACCCAGTACTTC. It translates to CATGEQGAPGETQYF.

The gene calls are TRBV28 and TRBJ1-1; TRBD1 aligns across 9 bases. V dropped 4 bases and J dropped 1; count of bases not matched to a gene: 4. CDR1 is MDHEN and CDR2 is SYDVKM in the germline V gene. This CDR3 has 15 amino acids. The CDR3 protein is CASSYPGQGNTEAFF. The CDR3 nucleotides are TGTGCCAGCAGTTACCCGGGACAGGGGAACACTGAAGCTTTCTTT. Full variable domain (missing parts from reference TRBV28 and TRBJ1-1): DVKVTQSSRYLVKRTGEKVFLECVQDMDHENMFWYRQDPGLGLRLIYFSYDVKMKEKGDIPEGYSVSREKKERFSLILESASTNQTSMYLCASSYPGQGNTEAFFGQGTRLTVV.

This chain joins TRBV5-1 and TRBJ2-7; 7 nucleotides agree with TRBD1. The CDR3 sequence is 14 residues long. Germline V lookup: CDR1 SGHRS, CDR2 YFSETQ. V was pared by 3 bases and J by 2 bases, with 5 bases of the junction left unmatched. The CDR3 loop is CASSWGTATYEQYF. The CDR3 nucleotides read TGCGCCAGCAGCTGGGGGACAGCAACCTACGAGCAGTACTTC.

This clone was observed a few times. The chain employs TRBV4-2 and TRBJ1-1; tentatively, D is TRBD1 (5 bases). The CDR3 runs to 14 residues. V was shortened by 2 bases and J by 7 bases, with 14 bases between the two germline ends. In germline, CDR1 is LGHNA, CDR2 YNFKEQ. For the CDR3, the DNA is TGTGCCAGCAGCCAACCCTCTGCAGGGAATGAAGCTTTCTTT. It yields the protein CASSQPSAGNEAFF.

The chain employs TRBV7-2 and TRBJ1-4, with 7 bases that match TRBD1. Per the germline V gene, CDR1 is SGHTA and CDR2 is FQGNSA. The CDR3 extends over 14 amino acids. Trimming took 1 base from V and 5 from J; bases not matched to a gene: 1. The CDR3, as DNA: TGTGCCAGCAGCTTAGAACAGGGGAATGAAAAACTGTTTTTT. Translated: CASSLEQGNEKLFF.

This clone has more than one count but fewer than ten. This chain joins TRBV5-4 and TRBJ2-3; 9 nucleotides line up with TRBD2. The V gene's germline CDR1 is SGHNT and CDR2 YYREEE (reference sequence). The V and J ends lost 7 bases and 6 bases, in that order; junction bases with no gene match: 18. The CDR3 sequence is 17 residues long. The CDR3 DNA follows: TGTGCCAGCTCCTCTGGAGGGGCGGGGGGGGCAAGTGATACGCAGTATTTT. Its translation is CASSSGGAGGASDTQYF.

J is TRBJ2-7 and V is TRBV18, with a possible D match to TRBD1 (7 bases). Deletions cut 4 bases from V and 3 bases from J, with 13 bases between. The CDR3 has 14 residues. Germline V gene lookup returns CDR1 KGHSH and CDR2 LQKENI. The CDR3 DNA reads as TGTGCCAGCTCACAGGAGGGGGCGAGCTACGAGCAGTACTTC. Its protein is CASSQEGASYEQYF. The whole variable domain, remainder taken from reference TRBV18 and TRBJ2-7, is NAGVMQNPRHLVRRRGQEARLRCSPMKGHSHVYWYRQLPEEGLKFMVYLQKENIIDESGMPKERFSAEFPKEGPSILRIQQVVRGDSAAYFCASSQEGASYEQYFGPGTRLTVT.

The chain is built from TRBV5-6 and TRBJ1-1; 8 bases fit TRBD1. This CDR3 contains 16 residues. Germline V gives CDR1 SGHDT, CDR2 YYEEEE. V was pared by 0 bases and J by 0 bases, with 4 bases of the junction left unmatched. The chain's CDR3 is CASSLARDRMNTEAFF. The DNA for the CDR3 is TGTGCCAGCAGCTTGGCGCGGGACAGGATGAACACTGAAGCTTTCTTT.

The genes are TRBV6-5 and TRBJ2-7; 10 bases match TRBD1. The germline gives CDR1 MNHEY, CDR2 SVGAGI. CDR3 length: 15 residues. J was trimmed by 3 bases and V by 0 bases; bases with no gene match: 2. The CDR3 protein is CASSYSGTGVYEQYF. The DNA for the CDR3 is TGTGCCAGCAGTTACTCCGGGACAGGGGTCTACGAGCAGTACTTC.

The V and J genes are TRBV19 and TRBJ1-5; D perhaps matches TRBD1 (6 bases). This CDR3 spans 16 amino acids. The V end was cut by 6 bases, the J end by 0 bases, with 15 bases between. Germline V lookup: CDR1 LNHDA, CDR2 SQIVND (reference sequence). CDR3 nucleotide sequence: TGTGCCAGTAGGGTGGGACACTTTTATAGCAATCAGCCCCAGCATTTT. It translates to CASRVGHFYSNQPQHF.

The CDR3 spells CASSQDAGVGTEAFF. The DNA for the CDR3 is TGTGCCAGCAGCCAAGATGCAGGGGTTGGGACTGAAGCTTTCTTT. V is TRBV4-2 and J is TRBJ1-1, with D perhaps matching TRBD1 (6 bases). This CDR3 has 15 residues. V gave up 0 bases and J gave up 5 bases, with 13 bases separating them. Germline CDR1 LGHNA, CDR2 YNFKEQ.